The rows below give T cell receptor beta chains drawn from one sample of a study of shared clonotypes between healthy human individuals. Sequenced by immunoSEQ multiplex PCR; TCRdb stores in-frame clones only, minus some. In the table there are around 940,000 clones, less than 85% of which are singletons. The sequencing sample was made of memory CD4+ T cells sorted from blood. All receptors come from a man younger than 35 in good health. Each CDR3 is given with its conserved first and last residue. A D gene is named only where the DNA matches it firmly. Size values are once, few and many counts, or a class for expanded clones, and some rows have none.

V	size	D	J	DNA	CDR3
TRBV18	NA	NA	TRBJ2-7	TGTGCCAGCTCCCAGAGCGGAGGGGGCGCCTACGAGCAGTACTTC	CASSQSGGGAYEQYF
TRBV6-5	NA	NA	TRBJ2-4	TGTGCCAGCAGTTACTCCCCGGGGTACATTCAGTACTTC	CASSYSPGYIQYF
TRBV4-1	NA	NA	TRBJ1-2	TGCGCCAGCAGCCAAGATAGCCAGGGGCAGGGCTACACCTTC	CASSQDSQGQGYTF
TRBV11-2	once	NA	TRBJ2-6	TGTGCCAGCAGCTTAGTACTGGGGGGTGATGGGGCCAACGTCCTGACTTTC	CASSLVLGGDGANVLTF
TRBV7-9	NA	NA	TRBJ2-6	TGTGCCAGCAGCTTAGGGGCGGGTCCTGGGGCCAACGTCCTGACTTTC	CASSLGAGPGANVLTF
TRBV30	few	NA	TRBJ2-7	TGTGCCTGGGGAAAGGGTTCCTACGAGCAGTACTTC	CAWGKGSYEQYF
TRBV6-9	NA	NA	TRBJ2-1	TGTGCCAGCAGTTATCCGCGGTTCTGGGGAATGCAAAATGAGCAGTTCTTC	CASSYPRFWGMQNEQFF
TRBV7-2	NA	NA	TRBJ2-1	TGTGCCAGCAGCTTAACCACTGGCTCCTACAATGAGCAGTTCTTC	CASSLTTGSYNEQFF
TRBV30	NA	TRBD1	TRBJ2-5	TGTGCCTGGTCTGTGGGGTGGACAGGGGTCCAAGAGACCCAGTACTTC	CAWSVGWTGVQETQYF
TRBV4-3	NA	TRBD2	TRBJ2-3	TGCGCCAGCAGCCTAAGCGGGGCAGATACGCAGTATTTT	CASSLSGADTQYF
TRBV5-1	NA	TRBD1	TRBJ2-5	TGCGCCAGCAGCTCCGGGACAGGTTTTCAAGAGACCCAGTACTTC	CASSSGTGFQETQYF
TRBV7-3	few	TRBD2	TRBJ2-1	TGTGCCAGCAGCCTCTTCGCGGGGGGAAATGAGCAGTTCTTC	CASSLFAGGNEQFF
TRBV7-8	NA	NA	TRBJ2-7	TGTGCCAGCAGCCGCCGAAGGGGAGGCGAGCAGTACTTC	CASSRRRGGEQYF
TRBV5-4	NA	TRBD1	TRBJ2-3	TGTGCCGAAGACAGGGACAGGGGGCCAGATACGCAGTATTTT	CAEDRDRGPDTQYF
TRBV2	NA	NA	TRBJ2-7	TGTGCCAGCACAGCCGGGTCCTACGAGCAGTACTTC	CASTAGSYEQYF
TRBV14	NA	NA	TRBJ1-6	TGTGCCAGCAGCCAAGATCGGGGAACGGTTAATTCACCCCTCCACTTT	CASSQDRGTVNSPLHF